These 25 T cell receptor beta chains were sequenced from one sample in a study of blood T cell repertoires in COVID-19. Profiling relied on immunoSEQ multiplex PCR, and the TCRdb table lists in-frame clones only, not all of them. The sample shows tens of thousands of clones, 90% of them seen only once. Sequenced input: peripheral blood. These receptors all stem from a human donor with active COVID-19. The donor label of this sample is uncertain.

This clone showed up just once. This chain links TRBV10-2 with TRBJ1-1, with 7 bases matching TRBD1. The junction had 7 bases not matched to a gene; V was cut back by 6 bases and J by 6 bases. This CDR3 region has 13 residues. Germline assignment: CDR1 WSHSY and CDR2 SAAADI. CDR3 region: CASRTGSSAEAFF. The DNA of the CDR3 is TGCGCCAGCAGGACAGGGTCTAGCGCTGAAGCTTTCTTT.

The chain uses TRBV24-1 and TRBJ1-2; 9 nucleotides align to TRBD1. V was pared by 7 bases and J by 8 bases, with 7 bases of the junction left unmatched. The length of the CDR3 is 13 residues. Germline-derived CDR1 and CDR2 are KGHDR and SFDVKD. The CDR3 DNA follows: TGTGCCACCAGCGGTACGGGACAGGGCGGCTACACCTTC. Amino acid sequence: CATSGTGQGGYTF.

CDR3 amino acids: CASSSPAGSSYYGYTF. CDR3 DNA: TGTGCCAGCAGTTCTCCGGCAGGATCTTCTTATTATGGCTACACCTTC. This chain uses TRBV28 with TRBJ1-2; D is undetermined. CDR3 length equals 16 residues. From germline, CDR1 is MDHEN and CDR2 SYDVKM. V was cut by 4 bases and J by 5 bases, with 20 bases left in between.

The chain employs TRBV4-2 and TRBJ1-2; TRBD1 matches 12 bases. The CDR3 is made up of 16 amino acids. The V segment lost 1 base and the J segment 11 bases; nucleotides outside the gene matches: 11. CDR1 and CDR2 (germline): LGHNA, YNFKEQ. This chain's CDR3 is CASSQVSPGQGASYTF. The CDR3 bases are TGTGCCAGCAGCCAAGTATCTCCGGGACAGGGGGCTAGTTACACCTTC.

A word on this clone: Other DNA sequences within the sample encode an identical CDR3. The chain joins TRBV5-5 to TRBJ2-7; 7 bases are a match to TRBD1. V lost 0 bases, J lost 1 base, and 4 bases stayed unmatched. Germline lookup yields CDR1 SGHKS and CDR2 YYEKEE (reference sequence). CDR3 length equals 15 residues. This CDR3 is CASSLVPGGSYEQYF. CDR3 DNA: TGTGCCAGCAGCTTGGTGCCAGGGGGTTCCTACGAGCAGTACTTC.

J is TRBJ2-7 and V is TRBV19; possibly TRBD2 for D (5 bases). The CDR3 consists of 14 residues. V was trimmed by 2 bases and J by 3 bases, leaving 11 bases between them. In germline, CDR1 is LNHDA, CDR2 SQIVND (reference sequence). The CDR3 sequence: CASSISNRGYEQYF. The CDR3 coding sequence is TGTGCCAGTAGTATAAGCAACCGGGGCTACGAGCAGTACTTC.

V is TRBV19 and J is TRBJ1-2, with unresolved D. V was cut by 7 bases and J by 8 bases, with 14 bases left in between. CDR3 length equals 12 residues. Germline values: CDR1 LNHDA, CDR2 SQIVND (reference sequence). The CDR3 coding sequence is TGTGCCAGTACCTTCCACGATGGCGGCTACACCTTC. As protein: CASTFHDGGYTF.

This chain joins TRBV10-1 and TRBJ1-3; the match to TRBD1 covers 7 bases. The CDR3 is made up of 14 amino acids. J lost 3 bases, V lost 3 bases, and 2 bases had no gene match. Germline V gene sequence: CDR1 WNHNN, CDR2 SYGVQD (reference sequence). CDR3 nucleotide sequence: TGCGCCAGCAGTGACGGGACAGTTGGAAACACCATATATTTT. Its translation: CASSDGTVGNTIYF.

The chain has TRBV2 and TRBJ1-1; D is uncertain. Per germline, CDR1 SNHLY and CDR2 FYNNEI. This CDR3 is 13 amino acids long. V gave up 5 bases and J gave up 2 bases, with 9 bases separating them. CDR3 nucleotides: TGTGCCAGCAGTACCACACCCAACACTGAAGCTTTCTTT. Amino acid sequence: CASSTTPNTEAFF.

The CDR3 sequence is CASGTGKRFGEKLFF. Written as DNA, the CDR3 is TGTGCCAGCGGGACAGGGAAAAGGTTCGGTGAAAAACTGTTTTTT. The chain has TRBV19 and TRBJ1-4, with 9 positions matching TRBD1. The germline V gene encodes CDR1 LNHDA and CDR2 SQIVND (reference sequence). V shed 9 bases and J 7 bases; nucleotides not matched to a gene: 12. The CDR3 runs to 15 residues.

The CDR3 region has the DNA TGTGCCAGCAGCCGATGGGGGGCCGGGGAGCTGTTTTTT. This sequence encodes CASSRWGAGELFF. The chain links TRBV5-4 to TRBJ2-2; TRBD2 is a possible D gene (6 bases). The CDR3 runs to 13 residues. The germline CDR1 and CDR2 sequences are SGHNT and YYREEE (reference sequence). V was clipped by 4 bases and J by 6 bases, with 10 bases between them.

V and J are TRBV7-9 and TRBJ2-1; 9 bases align to TRBD2. The CDR3 is made up of 15 amino acids. V was pared by 5 bases and J by 4 bases, with 6 bases of the junction left unmatched. Germline values: CDR1 SEHNR, CDR2 FQNEAQ (reference sequence). The CDR3 is CASSGRLADYNEQFF. Here the CDR3 DNA reads TGTGCCAGCAGCGGCAGACTAGCGGATTACAATGAGCAGTTCTTC.

The rearrangement uses TRBV28 and TRBJ1-4, with D perhaps TRBD1 (5 bases). There are 12 residues in the CDR3. The V gene's germline CDR1 is MDHEN and CDR2 SYDVKM. Trimming removed 4 bases at V and 7 bases at J, with 7 bases between. The CDR3: CASSSGGEKLFF. As DNA, the CDR3 is TGTGCCAGCAGTTCGGGGGGTGAAAAACTGTTTTTT.

This chain joins TRBV6-5 and TRBJ1-2; tentatively, D is TRBD1 (6 bases). The length of the CDR3 is 14 residues. V lost 5 bases, J lost 2 bases, and 12 bases lay in between. CDR1 MNHEY and CDR2 SVGAGI come from the germline V gene. CDR3 in DNA: TGTGCCAGCAGTAGGACAGAATTGAACTATGGCTACACCTTC. Protein product: CASSRTELNYGYTF.

This clone is medium-sized (0.01 to 0.1%) in the sample. V gene TRBV9 combines with J gene TRBJ2-7; 7 bases are shared with TRBD1. CDR3 length: 12 residues. V dropped 7 bases and J dropped 2; count of bases not matched to a gene: 3. The germline CDR1 and CDR2 sequences are SGDLS and YYNGEE. DNA of the CDR3: TGTGCCAGCGGGGACAGTACCTACGAGCAGTACTTC. Translated, it gives CASGDSTYEQYF.

This clone appeared a few times. The chain carries TRBV12-3 or TRBV12-4 and TRBJ2-2; TRBD2 agrees at 10 bases. The CDR3 length is 13 residues. V lost 0 bases and J lost 13; bases outside the gene matches: 2. The CDR3 DNA sequence: TGTGCCAGCAGTTTAGCCCGGACTAGCGGGCTGTTTTTT. It yields the protein CASSLARTSGLFF.

The chain combines TRBV30 with TRBJ1-4; 9 bases align to TRBD1. In germline, CDR1 is GTSNPN, CDR2 SVGIG (reference sequence). This CDR3 comprises 16 residues. V lost 4 bases and J lost 1; bases outside the gene matches: 7. This chain's CDR3 is CAWTWGQGGTNEKLFF. DNA for the CDR3: TGTGCCTGGACATGGGGACAGGGCGGAACTAATGAAAAACTGTTTTTT.

This chain links TRBV4-1 with TRBJ1-1, with D tentatively TRBD1 (6 bases). V was trimmed by 0 bases and J by 0 bases, leaving 11 bases between them. This CDR3 is built from 16 residues. The germline V gene has CDR1 MGHRA and CDR2 YSYEKL. CDR3 amino acids: CASSQEGAAMNTEAFF. The CDR3 DNA reads as TGCGCCAGCAGCCAAGAGGGGGCCGCGATGAACACTGAAGCTTTCTTT.

The chain employs TRBV9 and TRBJ1-1; D ambiguous. The germline V gene encodes CDR1 SGDLS and CDR2 YYNGEE. The V gene lost 0 bases and the J gene lost 8 bases, with 11 bases spanning the gap. The CDR3 sequence is 13 residues long. The CDR3 nucleotides read TGTGCCAGCAGCGTAGGCGAGAGGGTCGAAGCTTTCTTT. It encodes CASSVGERVEAFF.

This clone was seen a single time. The DNA of the CDR3 is TGTGCCAGTAGGAAGCAAGAGGGCCTAAGCACAGATACGCAGTATTTT. This gives the protein CASRKQEGLSTDTQYF. The chain employs TRBV19 and TRBJ2-3; D possibly corresponds to TRBD2 (5 bases). The V end was cut by 6 bases, the J end by 0 bases, with 16 bases between. Per the germline V gene, CDR1 is LNHDA and CDR2 is SQIVND (reference sequence). This CDR3 region has 16 residues.

The rearrangement uses TRBV4-3 and TRBJ2-1; D gene uncertain. Germline CDR1 LGHNA, CDR2 YSLEER. This CDR3 has 13 amino acids. Between the trimmed V and J ends, which lost 0 bases and 7 bases, there was a span of 7 bases. CDR3 region: CASSQESWNEQFF. The CDR3 nucleotides are TGCGCCAGCAGCCAAGAGAGCTGGAATGAGCAGTTCTTC.

This clone was detected once. The gene calls are TRBV9 and TRBJ2-1; TRBD2 aligns across 11 bases. In germline, CDR1 is SGDLS, CDR2 YYNGEE. Trimming at V came to 0 bases and at J to 4 bases, leaving 6 bases not matched to a gene. The CDR3 runs 17 residues. The DNA for the CDR3 is TGTGCCAGCAGCGTAGAAGGGTCTAGCGGGGGGTACAATGAGCAGTTCTTC. Amino acid sequence: CASSVEGSSGGYNEQFF.

The chain couples TRBV2 to TRBJ1-5; unclear D gene. With 6 bases removed from V and 2 bases from J, the gap between germline ends came to 20 bases. Germline-derived CDR1 and CDR2 are SNHLY and FYNNEI. The CDR3 spans 17 residues. This CDR3 reads CASRREEGMSGNQPQHF. CDR3 nucleotides: TGTGCCAGCAGGCGGGAAGAGGGTATGAGTGGCAATCAGCCCCAGCATTTT.

The CDR3 is CASSGGTSGGTSNEQFF. The CDR3, as DNA: TGTGCCAGCAGCGGCGGGACTAGCGGGGGTACTAGCAATGAGCAGTTCTTC. The gene calls are TRBV7-9 and TRBJ2-1; 14 nucleotides align to TRBD2. The germline gives CDR1 SEHNR, CDR2 FQNEAQ (reference sequence). The J segment lost 6 bases and the V segment lost 5 bases, leaving 9 bases of the junction unmatched. The CDR3 runs to 17 residues. Looking up the rest from reference TRBV7-9 and TRBJ2-1 gives the full variable domain: DTGVSQNPRHKITKRGQNVTFRCDPISEHNRLYWYRQTLGQGPEFLTYFQNEAQLEKSRLLSDRFSAERPKGSFSTLEIQRTEQGDSAMYLCASSGGTSGGTSNEQFFGPGTRLTVL.

The chain combines TRBV4-1 with TRBJ2-3, with TRBD2 identical over 11 bases. CDR3 size: 16 residues. CDR1 and CDR2 from the germline V gene are MGHRA and YSYEKL. Losses at the gene ends were 1 base for V and 8 bases for J; bases not matched to a gene: 8. The CDR3 loop reads CASSQVVAGGQGTQYF. CDR3 sequence (DNA): TGCGCCAGCAGCCAAGTAGTAGCGGGGGGGCAAGGTACGCAGTATTTT.